Described below is a single T cell receptor (beta chain) sequence and its context. This record comes from a study of blood T cell repertoires in COVID-19. Study details: Samples taken during acute and convalescent COVID-19 were collected in the United States, Italy and Spain. Sample material is recorded as cDNA or gDNA derived from T cells, B-cell-depleted T cells, or PBMCs.

Per the germline V gene, CDR1 is SEHNR and CDR2 is FQNEAQ (reference sequence). This CDR3 is 15 amino acids long. V was clipped by 1 base and J by 13 bases, with 19 bases between them. The authors' processing: Estimation of nucleated cell counts was performed using reference gene primer amplification. Measured with immunoSEQ multiplex PCR; TCRdb has only the in-frame clones, and not every one. That table furnishes V, J and clone size, whereas the DNA furnished D and trimming. The sample carries some 190,000 clones, about 80% recorded once. This receptor was obtained from a man in his sixties with acute or convalescent COVID-19. The chain combines TRBV7-9 with TRBJ1-4; D is possibly TRBD1 (6 bases). Sequenced input: peripheral blood. The DNA of the CDR3 is TGTGCCAGCAGCTTAGGTCGGACAGATCGGGCCTTACTGTTTTTT. Protein sequence: CASSLGRTDRALLFF.